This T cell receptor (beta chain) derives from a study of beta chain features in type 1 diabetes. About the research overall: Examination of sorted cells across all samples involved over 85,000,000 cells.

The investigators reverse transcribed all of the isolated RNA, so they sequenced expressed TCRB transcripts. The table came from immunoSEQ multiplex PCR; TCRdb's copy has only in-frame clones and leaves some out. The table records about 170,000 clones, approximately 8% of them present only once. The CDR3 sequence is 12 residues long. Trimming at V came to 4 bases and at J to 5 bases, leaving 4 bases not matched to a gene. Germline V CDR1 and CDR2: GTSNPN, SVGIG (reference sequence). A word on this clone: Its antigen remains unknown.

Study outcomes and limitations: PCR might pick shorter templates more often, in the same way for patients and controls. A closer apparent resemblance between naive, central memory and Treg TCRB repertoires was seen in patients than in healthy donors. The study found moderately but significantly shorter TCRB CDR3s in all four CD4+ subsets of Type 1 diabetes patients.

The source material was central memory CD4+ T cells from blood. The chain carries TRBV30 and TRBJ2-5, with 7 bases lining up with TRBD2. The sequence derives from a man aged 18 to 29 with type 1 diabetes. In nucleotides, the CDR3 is TGTGCCTGGAATCCCGGGGGGGAGACCCAGTACTTC. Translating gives CAWNPGGETQYF.